This T cell receptor beta chain was captured by sequencing in a study of blood T cell repertoires in COVID-19. Whole-study context: The United States, Italy and Spain were the sources of the acute and convalescent COVID-19 samples. In each case, the material was cDNA or gDNA derived from T cells, B-cell-depleted T cells, or PBMCs.

CDR3 length equals 17 residues. Losses at the gene ends were 9 bases for V and 8 bases for J; bases not matched to a gene: 22. Per the germline V gene, CDR1 is LNHDA and CDR2 is SQIVND (reference sequence). Original processing methods: Amplified reference gene primers provided the basis for estimating nucleated cell counts. Sequencing used immunoSEQ multiplex PCR; TCRdb keeps in-frame clones, though not all of them. V and J calls and clone size are those listed in that table; D and trimming were worked out from the DNA. This sample carries roughly 140,000 clones, approximately 80% of them seen once, and the ten largest clones take roughly 0.56%.

The source is a man aged 55 to 70 with acute or convalescent COVID-19. Material: peripheral blood. The chain joins TRBV19 to TRBJ1-3; TRBD1 agrees at 7 bases. CDR3 loop: CARLPSSDRVHGHTIYF. The DNA for the CDR3 is TGTGCCAGACTACCCTCCTCCGACAGGGTCCACGGTCACACCATATATTTT. The full variable domain, with the rest looked up from reference TRBV19 and TRBJ1-3, is DGGITQSPKYLFRKEGQNVTLSCEQNLNHDAMYWYRQDPGQGLRLIYYSQIVNDFQKGDIAEGYSVSREKKESFPLTVTSAQKNPTAFYLCARLPSSDRVHGHTIYFGEGSWLTVV.